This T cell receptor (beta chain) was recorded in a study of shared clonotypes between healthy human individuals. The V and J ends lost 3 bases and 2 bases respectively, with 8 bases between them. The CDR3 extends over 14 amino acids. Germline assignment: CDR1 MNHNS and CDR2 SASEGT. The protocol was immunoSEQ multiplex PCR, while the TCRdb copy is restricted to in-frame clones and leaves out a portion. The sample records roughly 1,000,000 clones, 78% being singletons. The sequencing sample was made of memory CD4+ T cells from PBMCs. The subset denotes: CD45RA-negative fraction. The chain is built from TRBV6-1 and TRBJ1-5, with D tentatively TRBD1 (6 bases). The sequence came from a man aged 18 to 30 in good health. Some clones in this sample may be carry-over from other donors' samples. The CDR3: CASSDNRGNQPQHF. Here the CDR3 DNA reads TGTGCCAGCAGTGATAACAGGGGCAATCAGCCCCAGCATTTT.